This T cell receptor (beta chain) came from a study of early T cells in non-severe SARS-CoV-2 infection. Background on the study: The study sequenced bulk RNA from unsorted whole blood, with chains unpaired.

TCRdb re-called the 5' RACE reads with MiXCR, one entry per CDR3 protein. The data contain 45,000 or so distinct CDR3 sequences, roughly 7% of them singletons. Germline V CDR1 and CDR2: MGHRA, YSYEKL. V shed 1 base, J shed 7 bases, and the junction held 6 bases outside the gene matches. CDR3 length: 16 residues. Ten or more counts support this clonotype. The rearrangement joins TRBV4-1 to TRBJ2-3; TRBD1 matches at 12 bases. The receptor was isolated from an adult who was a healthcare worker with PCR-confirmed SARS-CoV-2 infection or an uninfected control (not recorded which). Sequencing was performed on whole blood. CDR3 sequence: CASSQGAGQGAYTQYF. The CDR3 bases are TGCGCCAGCAGCCAAGGGGCGGGACAGGGGGCTTATACGCAGTATTTT.